This T cell receptor (beta chain) was sequenced during a study of blood T cells in healthy people across ages. This CDR3 is 12 amino acids long. Deletions cut 0 bases from V and 8 bases from J, with 5 bases between. Looked up from germline, CDR1 is LNHNV and CDR2 is YYDKDF (reference sequence). A J-beta primer mix and a sample-barcoded 5' primer were used in a second PCR of about 7 to 11 cycles. From the 5' RACE reads, TCRdb called clonotypes with MiXCR, one entry per CDR3 protein. The table records around 850,000 distinct CDR3 sequences, 35% to 40% of them present only once. In this sample, this clonotype turned up a few times.

This sequence was found in a man younger than 30 in good health. The V call is TRBV15, the J call TRBJ2-1; D call uncertain. Material: blood. DNA for the CDR3: TGTGCCACCAGCAGAGATAGGGATGAGCAGTTCTTC. This sequence encodes CATSRDRDEQFF.